The 5 T cell receptor beta chains reported below all come from one sample, sequenced in a study of CD8 T cells in ankylosing spondylitis. Study-wide results and limits: A TCR beta motif made of several highly homologous variants seemed typical of ankylosing spondylitis blood.

TCRdb recomputed calls from the 5' RACE reads with MiXCR, one row per CDR3 protein. Among about 510,000 distinct CDR3 sequences listed, about 5.2% were seen once. Their cognate antigens are unknown. Sequenced input: blood, either unsorted or a sorted T cell fraction (not recorded which). These TCRs come from a male donor with ankylosing spondylitis.

This clonotype was found a few times. This chain joins TRBV6-1 and TRBJ2-7; TRBD2 agrees at 10 bases. The ends lost 5 bases at V and 6 bases at J; junction bases unmatched: 10. The germline V gene encodes CDR1 MNHNS and CDR2 SASEGT. The CDR3 totals 15 residues. The CDR3 spells CASSLALAGDSEQYF. The CDR3, as DNA: TGTGCCAGCAGTCTTGCGCTAGCGGGAGATTCCGAGCAGTACTTC.

This clonotype was found many times. The V and J genes are TRBV7-2 and TRBJ1-6; D is uncertain. CDR1 and CDR2 (germline): SGHTA, FQGNSA. CDR3 size: 15 residues. Deletions cut 5 bases from V and 7 bases from J, with 15 bases between. The CDR3 loop reads CASSPDKVRNSPLHF. The CDR3 DNA reads TGTGCCAGCAGCCCAGACAAGGTTAGGAATTCACCCCTCCACTTT.

Ten or more counts support this clonotype. V usage is TRBV4-3 and J usage is TRBJ2-7; D might be TRBD2 (6 bases). Looked up from germline, CDR1 is LGHNA and CDR2 is YSLEER. The CDR3 loop spans 16 amino acids. V dropped 1 base and J dropped 6 bases, with 19 bases sitting between them. CDR3 in amino acids: CASSQVPGEGTGEQYF. The CDR3 DNA reads TGCGCCAGCAGCCAAGTCCCGGGAGAGGGGACGGGCGAGCAGTACTTC.

This clonotype showed up just a few times. This CDR3 is CASSVLPSPGTSAGELFF. Here the CDR3 DNA reads TGTGCCAGCAGCGTCCTCCCCTCCCCAGGGACTAGCGCCGGGGAGCTGTTTTTT. The V gene is TRBV9, the J gene TRBJ2-2, with 10 bases matching TRBD2. This CDR3 spans 18 amino acids. V trimming: 2 bases; J trimming: 6 bases; junction bases outside the gene matches: 13. Germline V gene data show CDR1 as SGDLS and CDR2 as YYNGEE.

Turning to this clonotype: Just one base apart from a much larger clone, this may be a read error. This sequence joins TRBV11-2 and TRBJ2-1; no definite D call. Germline lookup yields CDR1 SGHAT and CDR2 FQNNGV. Trimming removed 4 bases at V and 5 bases at J, with 3 bases between. This CDR3 is 11 amino acids long. The CDR3 DNA reads as TGTGCCAGCAGCTACCACAATGAGCAGTTCTTC. It translates to CASSYHNEQFF.